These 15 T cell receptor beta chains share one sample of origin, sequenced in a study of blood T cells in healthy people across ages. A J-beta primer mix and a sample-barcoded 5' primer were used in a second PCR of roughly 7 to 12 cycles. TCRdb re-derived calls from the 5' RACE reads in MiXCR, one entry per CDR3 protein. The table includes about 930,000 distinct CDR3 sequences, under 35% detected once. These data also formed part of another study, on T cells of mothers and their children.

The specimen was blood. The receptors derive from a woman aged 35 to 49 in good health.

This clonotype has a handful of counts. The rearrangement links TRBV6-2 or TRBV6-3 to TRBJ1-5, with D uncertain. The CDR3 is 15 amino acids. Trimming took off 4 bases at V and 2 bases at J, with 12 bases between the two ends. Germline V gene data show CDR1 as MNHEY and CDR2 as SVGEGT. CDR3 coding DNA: TGTGCCAGCAGTTGGTCCTCGGACGGCAATCAGCCCCAGCATTTT. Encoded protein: CASSWSSDGNQPQHF.

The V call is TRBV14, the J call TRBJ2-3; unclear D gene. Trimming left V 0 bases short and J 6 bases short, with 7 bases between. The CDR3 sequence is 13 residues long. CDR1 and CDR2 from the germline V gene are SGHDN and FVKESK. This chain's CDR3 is CASSQDNWDTQYF. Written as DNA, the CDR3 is TGTGCCAGCAGCCAAGATAACTGGGATACGCAGTATTTT.

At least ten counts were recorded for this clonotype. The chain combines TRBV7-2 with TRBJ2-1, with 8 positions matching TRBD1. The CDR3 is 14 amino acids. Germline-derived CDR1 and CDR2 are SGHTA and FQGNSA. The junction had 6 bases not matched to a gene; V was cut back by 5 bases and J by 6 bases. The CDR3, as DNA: TGTGCCAGCAGCAGGACAGGGTTGGGCAATGAGCAGTTCTTC. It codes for CASSRTGLGNEQFF.

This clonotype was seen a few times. The CDR3 is CASSVLSGSLAKNIQYF. The CDR3 bases are TGTGCCAGCAGTGTTTTGTCAGGGTCCTTAGCCAAAAACATTCAGTACTTC. This rearrangement joins TRBV2 to TRBJ2-4, with D perhaps matching TRBD1 (5 bases). The CDR3 contains 17 residues. Between the trimmed V and J ends, which lost 4 bases and 0 bases, there was a span of 16 bases. The germline V gene encodes CDR1 SNHLY and CDR2 FYNNEI.

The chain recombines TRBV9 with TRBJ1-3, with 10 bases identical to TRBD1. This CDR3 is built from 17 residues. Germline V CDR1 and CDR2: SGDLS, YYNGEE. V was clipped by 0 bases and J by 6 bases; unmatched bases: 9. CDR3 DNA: TGTGCCAGCAGCGTAGAGGGTTTGACAGGGGGCCTAAACACCATATATTTT. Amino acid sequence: CASSVEGLTGGLNTIYF.

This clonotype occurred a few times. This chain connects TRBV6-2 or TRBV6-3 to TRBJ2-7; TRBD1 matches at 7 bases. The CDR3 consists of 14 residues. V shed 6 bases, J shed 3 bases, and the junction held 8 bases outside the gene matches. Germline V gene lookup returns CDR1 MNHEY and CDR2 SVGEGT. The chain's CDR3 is CASRTLTGRYEQYF. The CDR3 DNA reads TGTGCCAGCAGGACCCTGACAGGGCGCTACGAGCAGTACTTC.

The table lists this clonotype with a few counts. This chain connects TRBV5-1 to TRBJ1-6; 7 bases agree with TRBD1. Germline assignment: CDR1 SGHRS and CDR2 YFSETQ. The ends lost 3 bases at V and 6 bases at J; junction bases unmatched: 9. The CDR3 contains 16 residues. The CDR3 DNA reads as TGCGCCAGCAGCTCGGCTCCGGGACAGATTAATTCACCCCTCCACTTT. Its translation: CASSSAPGQINSPLHF.

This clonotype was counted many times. The CDR3 protein is CASSLQTGGLNEQFF. The CDR3 region has the DNA TGCGCCAGCAGCCTCCAGACAGGGGGCCTGAATGAGCAGTTCTTC. V is TRBV5-1 and J is TRBJ2-1; 10 nucleotides agree with TRBD1. Trimming took 4 bases from V and 7 from J; bases not matched to a gene: 8. Per the germline V gene, CDR1 is SGHRS and CDR2 is YFSETQ. The CDR3 is 15 residues long.

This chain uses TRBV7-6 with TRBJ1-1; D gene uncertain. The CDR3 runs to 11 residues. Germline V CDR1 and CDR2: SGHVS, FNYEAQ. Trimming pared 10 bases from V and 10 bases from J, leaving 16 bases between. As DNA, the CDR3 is TGTGCCACCACATGGTGGCTTGTAGCTTTCTTT. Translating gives CATTWWLVAFF.

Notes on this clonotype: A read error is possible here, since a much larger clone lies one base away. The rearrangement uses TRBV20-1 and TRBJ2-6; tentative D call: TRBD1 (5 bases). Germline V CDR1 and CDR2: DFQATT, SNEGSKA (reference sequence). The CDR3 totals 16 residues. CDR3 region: CSATAVGVGGASVLTF. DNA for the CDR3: TGCAGTGCTACGGCCGTAGGGGTCGGTGGGGCCAGCGTCCTGACTTTC.

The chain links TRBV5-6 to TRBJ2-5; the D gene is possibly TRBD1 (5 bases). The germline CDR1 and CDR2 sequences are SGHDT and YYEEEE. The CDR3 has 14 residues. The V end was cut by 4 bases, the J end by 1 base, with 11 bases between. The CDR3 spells CASSAGSSQETQYF. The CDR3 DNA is TGTGCCAGCAGCGCAGGGTCTTCCCAAGAGACCCAGTACTTC.

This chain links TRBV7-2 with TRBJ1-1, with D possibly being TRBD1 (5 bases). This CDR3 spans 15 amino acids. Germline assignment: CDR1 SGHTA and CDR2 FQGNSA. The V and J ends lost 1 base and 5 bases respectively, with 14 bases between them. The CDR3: CASSLEGREWTEAFF. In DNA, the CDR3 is TGTGCCAGCAGCTTAGAGGGGCGGGAGTGGACTGAAGCTTTCTTT. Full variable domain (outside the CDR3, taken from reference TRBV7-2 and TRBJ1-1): GAGVSQSPSNKVTEKGKDVELRCDPISGHTALYWYRQSLGQGLEFLIYFQGNSAPDKSGLPSDRFSAERTGGSVSTLTIQRTQQEDSAVYLCASSLEGREWTEAFFGQGTRLTVV.

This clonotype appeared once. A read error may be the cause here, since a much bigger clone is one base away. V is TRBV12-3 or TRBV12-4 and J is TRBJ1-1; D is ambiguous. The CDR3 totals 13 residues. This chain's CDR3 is CASSWQANTKAFF. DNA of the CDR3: TGTGCCAGCAGTTGGCAGGCAAACACTAAAGCTTTCTTT.

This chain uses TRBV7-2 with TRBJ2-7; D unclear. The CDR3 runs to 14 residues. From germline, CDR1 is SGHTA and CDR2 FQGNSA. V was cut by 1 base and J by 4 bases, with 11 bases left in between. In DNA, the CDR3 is TGTGCCAGCAGCTTAGAACCAGTTGTATACGAGCAGTACTTC. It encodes CASSLEPVVYEQYF.

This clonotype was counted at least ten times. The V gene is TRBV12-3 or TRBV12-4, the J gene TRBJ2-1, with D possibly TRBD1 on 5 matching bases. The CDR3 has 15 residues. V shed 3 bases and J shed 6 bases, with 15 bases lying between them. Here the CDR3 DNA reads TGTGCCAGCAGTTTGGACCATGGGGCTCTCAATGAGCAGTTCTTC. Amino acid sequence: CASSLDHGALNEQFF.